The clone carrying this T cell receptor beta chain appeared a few times. The source of the sample is a study of blood T cells in healthy people across ages. Each sample gave at least 6 million isolated PBMCs. A minimum of 5.5 micrograms of total RNA was extracted per sample. Germline CDR1 SGHRS, CDR2 YFSETQ. Trimming left V 5 bases short and J 6 bases short, with 12 bases between. The CDR3 is 13 residues long. Combining a sample-barcoded 5' primer with a J-beta primer mix, a second PCR ran for 7 to 11 cycles. Researchers report that a template-switch adaptor with 12 random nucleotides tagged each cDNA molecule. A single record per CDR3 protein comes from TCRdb applying MiXCR to the 5' RACE reads. This table holds fewer than 950,000 distinct CDR3 sequences, around 34% found once.

The clonotype comes from a man between 18 and 29 years old in good health. This chain uses TRBV5-1 with TRBJ2-1, with D hard to call. Sequenced input: blood. The CDR3 loop is CASRLAVANEQFF. CDR3 nucleotides: TGCGCCAGCAGGTTAGCCGTGGCCAATGAGCAGTTCTTC. Using reference TRBV5-1 and TRBJ2-1 for the parts outside the CDR3, the full variable domain is KAGVTQTPRYLIKTRGQQVTLSCSPISGHRSVSWYQQTPGQGLQFLFEYFSETQRNKGNFPGRFSGRQFSNSRSEMNVSTLELGDSALYLCASRLAVANEQFFGPGTRLTVL.